The 21 T cell receptor beta chains below all came from one sample that was sequenced in a study of shared clonotypes between healthy human individuals. TCRdb's table, derived via immunoSEQ multiplex PCR, lists solely in-frame clones and lacks some. The table includes 2 million to 2.5 million clones, 95% detected once. Sequenced input: naive CD4+ T cells sorted from blood. The sample's subset: CD45RA+ positively selected. The receptor source for this set is a man aged 18-30 years in good health.

V gene TRBV5-1 combines with J gene TRBJ2-5, with D possibly called TRBD1 or TRBD2 (5 bases each). This CDR3 comprises 14 residues. V lost 5 bases and J 3 bases, leaving 14 bases between the germline ends. Germline CDR1 and CDR2: SGHRS and YFSETQ. The CDR3: CASRYASREETQYF. CDR3 nucleotide sequence: TGCGCCAGCAGGTACGCTAGCAGGGAAGAGACCCAGTACTTC.

The J gene is TRBJ2-7, the V gene TRBV5-4, with D perhaps given as TRBD1 or TRBD2 (5 bases each). Trimming took 2 bases from V and 2 from J, leaving 11 bases between them. In germline, CDR1 is SGHNT, CDR2 YYREEE (reference sequence). The CDR3 has 14 amino acids. The CDR3 bases are TGTGCCAGCAGCTTACTGGGACGAGCCTACGAGCAGTACTTC. Amino acid sequence: CASSLLGRAYEQYF.

The chain couples TRBV29-1 to TRBJ2-5; D gene uncertain. The CDR3 is 11 residues long. V was shortened by 5 bases and J by 1 base, with 5 bases between the two germline ends. Germline V lookup: CDR1 SQVTM, CDR2 ANQGSEA. The CDR3 region has the DNA TGCAGCGTTCCGAGCCAAGAGACCCAGTACTTC. This codes for CSVPSQETQYF. The variable domain in full, completed from reference TRBV29-1 and TRBJ2-5, reads SAVISQKPSRDICQRGTSLTIQCQVDSQVTMMFWYRQQPGQSLTLIATANQGSEATYESGFVIDKFPISRPNLTFSTLTVSNMSPEDSSIYLCSVPSQETQYFGPGTRLLVL.

The chain has TRBV30 and TRBJ1-5; D call uncertain. This CDR3 is 15 amino acids long. With 2 bases removed from V and 4 bases from J, the gap between germline ends came to 15 bases. Looked up from germline, CDR1 is GTSNPN and CDR2 is SVGIG (reference sequence). CDR3 sequence: CAWSIRGSQNQPQHF. Here the CDR3 DNA reads TGTGCCTGGAGTATACGGGGATCGCAAAATCAGCCCCAGCATTTT.

The rearrangement joins TRBV27 to TRBJ2-1; D assignment may be TRBD1 or TRBD2 (5 bases each). V gave up 1 base and J gave up 9 bases, with 19 bases separating them. Germline CDR1 MNHEY, CDR2 SMNVEV (reference sequence). The CDR3 totals 16 residues. The chain's CDR3 is CASSLLRDRDLGEQFF. CDR3 coding DNA: TGTGCCAGCAGTTTATTGCGAGACCGGGACCTAGGTGAGCAGTTCTTC.

Only one count was recorded for this clone. V gene TRBV18 combines with J gene TRBJ1-2; a weak D match, TRBD1 (5 bases). The V gene lost 3 bases and the J gene lost 3 bases, with 14 bases spanning the gap. This CDR3 comprises 15 residues. CDR1 KGHSH and CDR2 LQKENI come from the germline V gene. CDR3 amino acids: CASSPTGTDYYGYTF. The CDR3 DNA reads as TGTGCCAGCTCACCGACCGGGACGGACTACTATGGCTACACCTTC.

The rearrangement joins TRBV28 to TRBJ1-6; 8 bases line up with TRBD1. With V trimmed by 3 bases and J by 9 bases, 10 bases remained unmatched. Germline V CDR1 and CDR2: MDHEN, SYDVKM. CDR3 length equals 16 residues. CDR3 in amino acids: CASSFPGQGGASPLHF. CDR3 nucleotide sequence: TGTGCCAGCAGTTTCCCCGGACAGGGAGGCGCTTCACCCCTCCACTTT.

This chain uses TRBV10-3 with TRBJ2-7, with 7 bases identical to TRBD1. In germline, CDR1 is ENHRY, CDR2 SYGVKD. This CDR3 region has 15 residues. Losses at the gene ends were 2 bases for V and 4 bases for J; bases not matched to a gene: 8. The CDR3 sequence is CAISEDRVGSYEQYF. The CDR3 DNA is TGTGCCATCAGTGAGGACAGGGTAGGGAGTTACGAGCAGTACTTC.

The chain uses TRBV6-5 and TRBJ1-5; no definite D call. Trimming took off 3 bases at V and 0 bases at J, with 9 bases between the two ends. CDR1 and CDR2 from the germline V gene are MNHEY and SVGAGI. This CDR3 is built from 15 residues. The CDR3 sequence: CASSYRQYSNQPQHF. The CDR3 region has the DNA TGTGCCAGCAGTTATCGCCAGTATAGCAATCAGCCCCAGCATTTT.

The chain is built from TRBV2 and TRBJ1-3; D gene ambiguous. The V end lost 6 bases, the J end lost 0 bases, and 9 bases lay between the germline ends. This CDR3 is 14 amino acids long. The germline V gene has CDR1 SNHLY and CDR2 FYNNEI. CDR3 protein: CASSVDNSGNTIYF. The CDR3 nucleotides read TGTGCCAGCAGCGTTGACAACTCTGGAAACACCATATATTTT.

The chain recombines TRBV27 with TRBJ2-1, with D hard to call. The V end lost 5 bases, the J end lost 8 bases, and 22 bases lay between the germline ends. The CDR3 is made up of 16 amino acids. Germline V gene data show CDR1 as MNHEY and CDR2 as SMNVEV (reference sequence). The CDR3 region has the DNA TGTGCCAGCAGTCCCTATAGAGGAGTAGGTTTAGATGAGCAGTTCTTC. This translates into CASSPYRGVGLDEQFF.

This chain connects TRBV7-2 to TRBJ1-2; D may be TRBD1 (6 bases). The CDR3 loop spans 16 amino acids. The germline V and J ends were trimmed by 0 bases and 2 bases, with 13 bases remaining between them. Germline CDR1 reads SGHTA; CDR2 reads FQGNSA. This CDR3 is CASSLASAGANYGYTF. The CDR3 bases are TGTGCCAGCAGCTTAGCGAGCGCGGGGGCCAACTATGGCTACACCTTC.

This chain joins TRBV18 and TRBJ2-5; TRBD1 aligns across 8 bases. CDR1 is KGHSH, CDR2 LQKENI, per germline. The ends lost 4 bases at V and 4 bases at J; junction bases unmatched: 5. CDR3 size: 14 residues. CDR3 amino acids: CASSLDRAGETQYF. CDR3 coding DNA: TGTGCCAGCTCACTGGACAGGGCGGGAGAGACCCAGTACTTC.

With regard to this clone: This specimen includes other DNA sequences encoding the same CDR3. This rearrangement joins TRBV18 to TRBJ2-7; D is unclear. The CDR3 is 14 residues long. The V and J ends lost 0 bases and 1 base respectively, with 7 bases between them. The germline CDR1 and CDR2 sequences are KGHSH and LQKENI. CDR3 nucleotide sequence: TGTGCCAGCTCACCACCCGGCCGATCCTACGAGCAGTACTTC. Translated, it gives CASSPPGRSYEQYF.

The V and J genes are TRBV7-3 and TRBJ2-2, with D tentatively TRBD1 (6 bases). Trimming stripped 5 bases from V and 1 base from J, with 8 bases between. Germline V gives CDR1 SGHTA, CDR2 FQGTGA. The CDR3 is 14 residues long. This CDR3 reads CASSMTGNTGELFF. The CDR3, as DNA: TGTGCCAGCAGCATGACAGGGAACACCGGGGAGCTGTTTTTT.

The chain joins TRBV19 to TRBJ2-6, with 10 bases lining up with TRBD1. With 7 bases clipped from V and 0 bases from J, the junction kept 6 bases outside the gene matches. Per the germline V gene, CDR1 is LNHDA and CDR2 is SQIVND (reference sequence). This CDR3 region has 17 residues. The CDR3 sequence is CASTDRGRSSGANVLTF. CDR3 DNA sequence: TGTGCCAGTACCGACAGGGGGCGAAGCTCTGGGGCCAACGTCCTGACTTTC.

This clone was seen a single time. The rearrangement joins TRBV18 to TRBJ2-7, with 7 bases matching TRBD2. V gave up 2 bases and J gave up 4 bases; unmatched junction bases: 8. The CDR3 spans 15 residues. Germline lookup yields CDR1 KGHSH and CDR2 LQKENI. The CDR3 DNA is TGTGCCAGCTCACCAGGGGCGGGGGAATTGTACGAGCAGTACTTC. Translation gives CASSPGAGELYEQYF.

Concerning this clone itself: The sample holds other DNA sequences that translate to the same CDR3. V and J are TRBV28 and TRBJ1-4, with a weak D call TRBD1 (6 bases). The CDR3 sequence is 15 residues long. The V end lost 6 bases, the J end lost 0 bases, and 11 bases lay between the germline ends. From germline, CDR1 is MDHEN and CDR2 SYDVKM. This CDR3 reads CASSRRQATNEKLFF. Written as DNA, the CDR3 is TGTGCCAGCAGCCGCCGACAGGCAACTAATGAAAAACTGTTTTTT.

The chain employs TRBV15 and TRBJ2-1; no definite D call. CDR3 length: 13 amino acids. Germline V gene data show CDR1 as LNHNV and CDR2 as YYDKDF (reference sequence). Between the trimmed V and J ends, which lost 6 bases and 8 bases, there was a span of 14 bases. CDR3 protein: CATSPRDRDEQFF. CDR3 DNA sequence: TGTGCCACCAGTCCCCGAGACCGGGATGAGCAGTTCTTC.

The rearrangement uses TRBV25-1 and TRBJ2-7; maybe TRBD1 (6 bases). Germline V gene sequence: CDR1 MGHDK, CDR2 SYGVNS. The length of the CDR3 is 15 residues. Trimming pared 3 bases from V and 6 bases from J, leaving 18 bases between. CDR3 nucleotides: TGTGCCAGCAGTGAGCCCCCCGGGGCAGGGGTCGAGCAGTACTTC. This sequence encodes CASSEPPGAGVEQYF.

The chain combines TRBV5-6 with TRBJ1-1, with no clear D. V lost 2 bases and J lost 2, with 10 bases in between. This CDR3 region has 14 residues. Germline loops: CDR1 SGHDT, CDR2 YYEEEE. CDR3 amino acids: CASSLATINTEAFF. DNA of the CDR3: TGTGCCAGCAGCTTAGCGACAATTAACACTGAAGCTTTCTTT.